Shown below are 22 T cell receptor beta chains from a single sample sequenced in a study of T cells after posttransplantation cyclophosphamide listed by TCRdb under 2016. Libraries were prepared through the immunoSEQ multiplex PCR assay. The clones in this table, taken by TCRdb from immuneACCESS, are in-frame only. Not every clone is retained; where verified, under half of the shortfall comes from an unresolved V gene, and the cause of the rest is unknown. The sample yields approximately 21,000 clones; approximately 83% were counted once. The ten largest clonotypes hold roughly 2.2% of the sample. The control cohort consisted of 11 patients who had myeloablative marrow transplants with methotrexate plus a calcineurin inhibitor and who were sampled 1 year after transplant. The sample here was PBMCs, taken around 53 weeks after allogeneic stem cell transplant with calcineurin inhibitor and methotrexate. These receptors were collected from a female patient between 30 and 45 years old who received an allogeneic stem cell transplant from an unrelated donor, was CMV-positive, and had acute and chronic GVHD. Because of the transplant, the T cells may be the graft donor's rather than the patient's own.

The sample holds a few counts of this clone. The V and J genes are TRBV7-9 and TRBJ2-5, with D possibly matching TRBD1 (5 bases). Germline V gene lookup returns CDR1 SEHNR and CDR2 FQNEAQ (reference sequence). V was shortened by 1 base and J by 3 bases, with 18 bases between the two germline ends. This CDR3 comprises 17 residues. The CDR3 protein is CASSLEGARVRKETQYF. The CDR3 DNA reads as TGTGCCAGCAGCTTAGAAGGGGCCAGGGTGAGAAAAGAGACCCAGTACTTC.

CDR3 bases: TGTGCCACCTTACAGGGGTCCTATGGCTACACCTTC. Its translation: CATLQGSYGYTF. The chain recombines TRBV25-1 with TRBJ1-2, with TRBD1 identical over 7 bases. The CDR3 runs to 12 residues. After removal of 10 bases from V and 4 bases from J, the junction contained 6 bases not matched to a gene. Germline CDR1 MGHDK, CDR2 SYGVNS.

The gene calls are TRBV28 and TRBJ1-2; 10 positions agree with TRBD1. Germline V gives CDR1 MDHEN, CDR2 SYDVKM. V dropped 5 bases and J dropped 8; count of bases not matched to a gene: 11. CDR3 length equals 15 residues. The CDR3 DNA is TGTGCCAGCAGTACCTGGACGACAGGGGGCGGGGGCTACACCTTC. Its protein product is CASSTWTTGGGGYTF.

V and J are TRBV5-1 and TRBJ2-3, with D unclear. The germline V gene encodes CDR1 SGHRS and CDR2 YFSETQ. The germline V and J ends were trimmed by 5 bases and 4 bases, with 17 bases remaining between them. CDR3 length: 15 residues. In DNA form, the CDR3 reads TGCGCCAGCAGTTACCTGCTTCTCCGGGCAGATACGCAGTATTTT. This sequence encodes CASSYLLLRADTQYF.

In its sample, this clone was seen once. The rearrangement uses TRBV9 and TRBJ2-6; 7 bases align to TRBD2. V gave up 3 bases and J gave up 2 bases; unmatched junction bases: 5. The CDR3 sequence is 16 residues long. Per the germline V gene, CDR1 is SGDLS and CDR2 is YYNGEE. DNA for the CDR3: TGTGCCAGCAGCGACAAGGGAGGGACTGGGGCCAACGTCCTGACTTTC. Encoded protein: CASSDKGGTGANVLTF. Drawing the rest from reference TRBV9 and TRBJ2-6, the complete variable domain is DSGVTQTPKHLITATGQRVTLRCSPRSGDLSVYWYQQSLDQGLQFLIQYYNGEERAKGNILERFSAQQFPDLHSELNLSSLELGDSALYFCASSDKGGTGANVLTFGAGSRLTVL.

Comments on this clone: The junction shows a germline mismatch at one end, possibly a read error. The gene calls are TRBV6-6 and TRBJ1-1; no definite D call. Germline assignment: CDR1 MNHNY and CDR2 SVGAGI (reference sequence). CDR3 size: 11 residues. The DNA for the CDR3 is TGTGCCAGCAGTGAGAACGCTGAAGCTTTCTTT. This codes for CASSENAEAFF.

This clone was observed a handful of times. This sequence joins TRBV28 and TRBJ1-5; D is undetermined. The CDR3 is 10 amino acids. Germline V gene lookup returns CDR1 MDHEN and CDR2 SYDVKM. Between the trimmed V and J ends, which lost 8 bases and 6 bases, there was a span of 5 bases. In DNA form, the CDR3 reads TGTGCCAGCGGGAGTCAGCCCCAGCATTTT. It is translated as CASGSQPQHF. Supplemented by reference TRBV28 and TRBJ1-5, the full variable domain reads DVKVTQSSRYLVKRTGEKVFLECVQDMDHENMFWYRQDPGLGLRLIYFSYDVKMKEKGDIPEGYSVSREKKERFSLILESASTNQTSMYLCASGSQPQHFGDGTRLSIL.

This rearrangement joins TRBV11-2 to TRBJ2-7, with D uncertain. This CDR3 has 15 residues. CDR1 and CDR2 from the germline V gene are SGHAT and FQNNGV. The V end was cut by 2 bases, the J end by 2 bases, with 13 bases between. The CDR3 nucleotides are TGTGCCAGCAGCTTATCTTCCCTACTCCCCTACGAGCAGTACTTC. Its translation: CASSLSSLLPYEQYF. Full variable domain (outside the CDR3, taken from reference TRBV11-2 and TRBJ2-7): EAGVAQSPRYKIIEKRQSVAFWCNPISGHATLYWYQQILGQGPKLLIQFQNNGVVDDSQLPKDRFSAERLKGVDSTLKIQPAKLEDSAVYLCASSLSSLLPYEQYFGPGTRLTVT.

The chain uses TRBV7-9 and TRBJ2-1; 8 bases fit TRBD2. J lost 8 bases, V lost 0 bases, and 9 bases had no gene match. This CDR3 region has 16 residues. Looked up from germline, CDR1 is SEHNR and CDR2 is FQNEAQ (reference sequence). The CDR3 loop is CASSLARGLEGDEQFF. The CDR3, as DNA: TGTGCCAGCAGCTTAGCGCGGGGACTAGAGGGAGATGAGCAGTTCTTC.

This sequence joins TRBV4-1 and TRBJ2-2; tentative D call: TRBD2 (6 bases). Trimming stripped 3 bases from V and 1 base from J, with 9 bases between. The CDR3 length is 15 residues. Germline CDR1 is MGHRA and CDR2 is YSYEKL. CDR3: CASSHLGGNTGELFF. In nucleotides, the CDR3 is TGCGCCAGCAGCCACCTCGGGGGGAACACCGGGGAGCTGTTTTTT.

This CDR3 is CASSPKLRGRMGEAFF. CDR3 bases: TGTGCCAGCTCACCTAAGTTGCGGGGGCGAATGGGTGAAGCTTTCTTT. V and J are TRBV18 and TRBJ1-1; weak D call: TRBD1 (6 bases). V lost 3 bases and J 7 bases, leaving 21 bases between the germline ends. Germline CDR1 and CDR2: KGHSH and LQKENI. This CDR3 contains 16 residues.

V usage is TRBV29-1 and J usage is TRBJ1-1; possibly TRBD1 for D (6 bases). The CDR3 spans 13 residues. V lost 6 bases and J 4 bases, leaving 15 bases between the germline ends. Germline CDR1 reads SQVTM; CDR2 reads ANQGSEA. The CDR3: CSVYRARGTEAFF. As DNA, the CDR3 is TGCAGCGTGTACAGGGCTCGGGGCACTGAAGCTTTCTTT.

CDR3 DNA: TGTGCCAGCAGCCCGACAGGGACCTATGGCTACACCTTC. Translation gives CASSPTGTYGYTF. This chain connects TRBV9 to TRBJ1-2; 7 bases are a match to TRBD1. Germline V gene data show CDR1 as SGDLS and CDR2 as YYNGEE. The CDR3 loop spans 13 amino acids. The ends lost 4 bases at V and 4 bases at J; junction bases unmatched: 4.

The chain uses TRBV19 and TRBJ2-5; 7 bases fit TRBD2. V shed 4 bases, J shed 7 bases, and the junction held 9 bases outside the gene matches. Germline V CDR1 and CDR2: LNHDA, SQIVND (reference sequence). The CDR3 loop spans 14 amino acids. The CDR3 DNA is TGTGCCAGTAGTAGGGGACTACGGATAGGGACCCAGTACTTC. This encodes CASSRGLRIGTQYF.

The genes are TRBV6-5 and TRBJ1-3; D gene ambiguous. This CDR3 has 16 residues. V lost 3 bases and J lost 2, with 14 bases in between. Germline values: CDR1 MNHEY, CDR2 SVGAGI. CDR3 sequence reads: CASSYAGMDTGNTIYF. CDR3 coding DNA: TGTGCCAGCAGTTATGCGGGGATGGATACTGGAAACACCATATATTTT.

This rearrangement joins TRBV5-1 to TRBJ1-1; D is unclear. Germline V gene data show CDR1 as SGHRS and CDR2 as YFSETQ. CDR3 length: 13 amino acids. Trimming removed 0 bases from V and 4 bases from J, with 7 bases in between. The CDR3 DNA sequence: TGCGCCAGCAGCTTGGGTGGAGGCACTGAAGCTTTCTTT. Translation: CASSLGGGTEAFF.

V usage is TRBV9 and J usage is TRBJ2-3; 11 positions match TRBD1. In germline, CDR1 is SGDLS, CDR2 YYNGEE. The V segment lost 4 bases and the J segment 5 bases; nucleotides outside the gene matches: 3. The length of the CDR3 is 14 residues. CDR3 sequence (DNA): TGTGCCAGCAGCACCGGGACAGGGGGAGATACGCAGTATTTT. As protein: CASSTGTGGDTQYF.

For the CDR3, the DNA is TGTGCCAGCAGCTTACTAGGTTGGACTGAAGCTTTCTTT. Protein: CASSLLGWTEAFF. This chain joins TRBV7-9 and TRBJ1-1; D remains ambiguous. V lost 2 bases and J lost 5, with 9 bases in between. Germline CDR1 reads SEHNR; CDR2 reads FQNEAQ (reference sequence). The CDR3 extends over 13 amino acids.

The CDR3 DNA follows: TGTGCCAGCAGTAACAGGGGGCCCAACTATGGCTACACCTTC. This translates into CASSNRGPNYGYTF. The chain uses TRBV6-1 and TRBJ1-2; 9 nucleotides line up with TRBD1. The germline gives CDR1 MNHNS, CDR2 SASEGT. This CDR3 is 14 amino acids long. V shed 5 bases, J shed 2 bases, and the junction held 3 bases outside the gene matches.

The genes are TRBV6-5 and TRBJ1-2; weak D call: TRBD1 (5 bases). The CDR3 extends over 14 amino acids. In germline, CDR1 is MNHEY, CDR2 SVGAGI. Trimming stripped 4 bases from V and 4 bases from J, with 13 bases between. The CDR3 is CASSWTPRVYGYTF. The CDR3 DNA is TGTGCCAGCAGTTGGACACCACGAGTCTATGGCTACACCTTC.

The chain is built from TRBV19 and TRBJ1-2, with unresolved D. Trimming removed 0 bases from V and 8 bases from J, with 16 bases in between. The CDR3 spans 15 residues. Germline CDR1 is LNHDA and CDR2 is SQIVND (reference sequence). Here the CDR3 reads CASSIDLPFIGGYTF. The CDR3 nucleotides are TGTGCCAGTAGTATAGATCTCCCATTTATTGGCGGCTACACCTTC.

The V gene is TRBV6-1, the J gene TRBJ2-2; TRBD1 agrees at 8 bases. The CDR3 runs to 15 residues. V lost 6 bases, J lost 3 bases, and 6 bases stayed unmatched. Germline V lookup: CDR1 MNHNS, CDR2 SASEGT. CDR3 DNA: TGTGCCAGCAGGTTGGACAGGGCCTACACCGGGGAGCTGTTTTTT. Amino acids: CASRLDRAYTGELFF.